The source of this T cell receptor (beta chain) is a study of blood T cell repertoires in COVID-19 (dated by TCRdb to 2018 to 2021). Regarding the research as a whole: Collaborator samples came from the United States, Italy and Spain and covered acute and convalescent phases of COVID-19. The dataset comprised deeply sampled blood TCRbeta repertoires from subjects exposed to, actively infected with, or recovered from COVID-19. The samples were drawn from the first 160 participants of the ongoing ImmuneRACE study and from 1,254 subjects provided by 6 global collaborators. HLA class I and class II types, where available, came from metadata supplied by the sample provider rather than from assay-based typing. The prospective study material was composed of cDNA or gDNA derived from T cells, B-cell-depleted T cells, or PBMCs. The repertoires were released in a freely available public database intended as a resource for research on the immune response to SARS-CoV-2. Sample metadata almost always included a de-identified subject ID, COVID-19 status, age in years and sex. Summary of the overall study and its limitations: The amount of clinical and demographic metadata varied by source and participant and was provided uncurated.

TCRbeta CDR3 regions were amplified from genomic DNA by means of the immunoSEQ Assay, a bias-controlled multiplex PCR. Concerning the study's data processing: The number of nucleated cells in each sample was estimated from the amplification of reference gene primers within the assay. To quantify the absolute abundance of each unique TCRbeta CDR3 rearrangement, sequence reads were collapsed and filtered. For each sample, productive Simpson clonality was calculated as the square root of Simpson's diversity index over productive rearrangements. TCRdb retrieved this table from immuneACCESS and kept in-frame rearrangements only. Not all clones are present; in checked studies, unresolved V genes account for under half, and no reason is known for the remainder. From that table come the V and J calls and clone size; the DNA was used to work out D and trimming. A total of roughly 240,000 clones appear in this sample, approximately 82% of them only once. The ten biggest clones cover about 2.1% of the sample.

The germline V gene provides CDR1 SNHLY and CDR2 FYNNEI. Trimming removed 7 bases from V and 3 bases from J, leaving 15 bases between the germline ends. The CDR3 has 14 amino acids, counting the end cysteine and phenylalanine. Here the CDR3 DNA is all that survives: 42 bases in frame from base 1. Another Seattle source contributed samples from volunteer blood donors who had recovered from COVID-19. The collaborating institutions used their own protocols to collect whole blood in K2EDTA tubes. Collaborator samples were shipped for TCRbeta analysis as frozen whole blood, isolated PBMCs, or DNA extracted from either sample type. A remark on this clone: It lacks a known antigen. No per-base quality is available; no much larger clone lies one base away.

The sequence was collected from a man in his forties or fifties who had recovered from COVID-19. The source material was peripheral blood. The receptor chain draws on TRBV2 and TRBJ2-5, with TRBD1 perhaps the D gene, on 6 matching bases. The DNA sequence follows: TGTGCCAGCAACCTGAATGGGGGCGAAGAGACCCAGTACTTC. This encodes CASNLNGGEETQYF.